This record concerns one T cell receptor beta chain sequence. This clonotype appeared many times. It lacks a known antigen. No qualities accompany the bases; no much larger clone lies one base away. This specimen belongs to a study of spatial heterogeneity in lung cancer (dated 2019 in TCRdb). For the wider study: Donors were some 67 patients with early-stage, untreated non-small cell lung cancer from the lung TRACERx cohort. Follow-up PBMC samples were sequenced whenever the samples were available, and the median time to follow-up was approximately 2 years after resection. More beta-chain than alpha-chain transcripts were consistently detected, likely reflecting higher beta-chain transcript abundance. In the raw uncorrected reads, each unique combination of TCR and UMI appeared more than ten times on average. The study quantitatively compared TCR alpha and beta repertoires across multiple tumor regions, matched nontumor lung and blood in non-small cell lung cancer. TCR repertoire features were related to nonsynonymous mutation counts determined by whole-exome sequencing of tumor tissue. At surgery, 200 or so tumor regions, fewer than 85 matched nontumor lung samples and 45 to 60 PBMC samples were TCR-sequenced for both alpha and beta chains. The paper as a whole reports these results and caveats: Ubiquitous expanded tumor TCRs were found in blood more often at tumor resection than at routine follow-up. Additional single-cell paired TCR alpha and beta sequencing was considered necessary to confirm, at a functional level, the hypothesis that regional TCRs recognize regional mutations. Comparisons of baseline and follow-up blood repertoires included only about 15 patients.

Receptor amplification or capture employed 5' RACE. The reads were generated on a NextSeq 500. To allow correction of PCR and sequencing errors, the TCR library protocol tagged every TCR cDNA molecule with a unique molecular identifier. The authors' analysis ran thus. TCR identification, UMI-based error correction and CDR3 extraction were performed with Decombinator tools. TCRs above a frequency of 2 per 1,000, corresponding to the top 1% of the tumor frequency distribution, were defined as expanded. Renyi diversity was calculated using the R vegan package after each repertoire was subsampled 100 times to 5,000 TCRs. To build CDR3 similarity networks, amino acid triplet string-kernel similarity was used, and CDR3s were connected when their pairwise similarity was above 0.82. TCRdb trimmed public reads at Q25 via fastp, called clones via MiXCR and kept in-frame beta chains. Identical CDR3 protein sequences are pooled into one entry, listed with their most common genes and DNA. The V and J calls here are based on TCRdb, not the publication. The sample table records around 120,000 distinct CDR3 sequences; more than 9% of these occur just once. 16% of the sample is taken by the ten largest.

The CDR3 starts with the cysteine, ends with the phenylalanine, and has 13 residues. Left in the record is the CDR3 DNA by itself, 39 bases read in frame from the first base. V and J are truncated by 6 bases and 2 bases respectively, leaving an intervening sequence of 8 bases. What this sample's time point label stands for: blood at routine non-recurrence follow-up after resection. For TCR sequencing, whole RNA was extracted from tumor and nontumor lung tissue, or from cryopreserved PBMC samples, and no cell sorting was done. Only patients for whom sufficient RNA was available from at least two tumor regions were selected for TCR sequencing.

The chain uses TRBV12-3 or TRBV12-4 and TRBJ1-5; perhaps TRBD1 is the D gene, with 5 bases matching. Specimen: PBMCs, collected at follow-up. The receptor's source is a male donor with early-stage non-small cell lung cancer. The sequenced DNA: TGTGCCAGCAGAGGGGAAGGCAATCAGCCCCAGCATTTT. It encodes CASRGEGNQPQHF.